This entry lists 23 T cell receptor beta chains sequenced from one sample in a study of blood T cell repertoires in COVID-19. This table comes from immunoSEQ multiplex PCR, and its TCRdb copy is limited to in-frame clones, with some not included. The table includes about 170,000 clones, roughly 86% detected once. Sequencing was performed on peripheral blood. All receptors come from a man between 65 and 79 years old with acute or convalescent COVID-19.

Worth noting for this clone: This same CDR3 is encoded by further DNA sequences in the sample. The chain carries TRBV4-3 and TRBJ2-2; 8 bases map to TRBD2. J was trimmed by 7 bases and V by 2 bases; bases with no gene match: 15. In germline, CDR1 is LGHNA, CDR2 YSLEER. The CDR3 is 18 amino acids. CDR3 sequence: CASSQWGDGGARGGELFF. For the CDR3, the DNA is TGCGCCAGCAGCCAATGGGGGGACGGGGGGGCACGCGGCGGGGAGCTGTTTTTT.

In this sample, this clone turned up a few times. V usage is TRBV6-1 and J usage is TRBJ2-7; D is possibly TRBD1 (5 bases). V lost 2 bases to trimming and J lost 5 bases, with 19 bases between them. The CDR3 covers 16 residues. CDR1 MNHNS and CDR2 SASEGT come from the germline V gene. The CDR3 coding sequence is TGTGCCAGCAGTGAAAGAGTTCGGCAGGGTGGCCACGAGCAGTACTTC. Protein sequence: CASSERVRQGGHEQYF.

This clone showed up many times. The rearrangement uses TRBV4-1 and TRBJ1-5, with unresolved D. Germline V gene sequence: CDR1 MGHRA, CDR2 YSYEKL. The CDR3 consists of 15 residues. Trimming cost V 1 base and J 0 bases, with 7 bases left between them. This chain's CDR3 is CASSQATLSNQPQHF. In DNA form, the CDR3 reads TGCGCCAGCAGCCAAGCTACTCTTAGCAATCAGCCCCAGCATTTT.

The chain carries TRBV2 and TRBJ1-4; D perhaps matches TRBD1 (5 bases). CDR1 is SNHLY, CDR2 FYNNEI, per germline. The CDR3 has 15 residues. With 5 bases removed from V and 6 bases from J, the gap between germline ends came to 16 bases. CDR3 sequence (DNA): TGTGCCAGCAGTCTGCAGCGGGTAGGGGATGAAAAACTGTTTTTT. It yields the protein CASSLQRVGDEKLFF. Looking up the rest from reference TRBV2 and TRBJ1-4 gives the full variable domain: EPEVTQTPSHQVTQMGQEVILRCVPISNHLYFYWYRQILGQKVEFLVSFYNNEISEKSEIFDDQFSVERPDGSNFTLKIRSTKLEDSAMYFCASSLQRVGDEKLFFGSGTQLSVL.

Worth noting for this clone: Different DNA sequences within this sample yield the same CDR3. The chain couples TRBV28 to TRBJ1-2; TRBD1 is a possible D gene (6 bases). The CDR3 runs to 12 residues. Trimming cost V 8 bases and J 4 bases, with 11 bases left between them. The germline gives CDR1 MDHEN, CDR2 SYDVKM. The CDR3 DNA reads TGTGCCAGCTCCCTCAGGGGCTATGGCTACACCTTC. It is translated as CASSLRGYGYTF.

In this sample, this clone turned up a few times. This sample includes further DNA sequences coding for the same CDR3. The chain carries TRBV5-1 and TRBJ1-3; D unresolved. The CDR3 sequence is 14 residues long. Trimming stripped 0 bases from V and 0 bases from J, with 4 bases between. CDR1 and CDR2 (germline): SGHRS, YFSETQ. CDR3 sequence (DNA): TGCGCCAGCAGCTTGGGTAGCTCTGGAAACACCATATATTTT. This gives the protein CASSLGSSGNTIYF.

The gene calls are TRBV11-1 and TRBJ1-4; D is ambiguous. The CDR3 runs to 14 residues. Germline-derived CDR1 and CDR2 are SGHAT and FQDESV (reference sequence). Deletions cut 2 bases from V and 5 bases from J, with 9 bases between. The CDR3 DNA sequence: TGTGCCAGCAGCTTAAGAGGCCCAAATGAAAAACTGTTTTTT. Its protein product is CASSLRGPNEKLFF.

The CDR3 reads CASSLNRGQETQYF. The CDR3 DNA reads TGTGCCAGCAGCTTAAACAGGGGCCAAGAGACCCAGTACTTC. This rearrangement joins TRBV11-2 to TRBJ2-5, with 7 bases that match TRBD1. Germline V gives CDR1 SGHAT, CDR2 FQNNGV. The CDR3 covers 14 residues. V lost 2 bases and J lost 1; bases outside the gene matches: 1.

The chain links TRBV28 to TRBJ1-2, with D possibly matching TRBD1 (5 bases). Deletions cut 9 bases from V and 7 bases from J, with 12 bases between. CDR1 is MDHEN and CDR2 is SYDVKM in the germline V gene. The CDR3 runs to 11 residues. The CDR3: CASGAGLGYTF. The DNA for the CDR3 is TGTGCCAGTGGCGCGGGACTTGGCTACACCTTC.

J is TRBJ1-2 and V is TRBV5-1; the match to TRBD1 covers 7 bases. The germline V gene has CDR1 SGHRS and CDR2 YFSETQ. V lost 4 bases, J lost 4 bases, and 10 bases stayed unmatched. The CDR3 contains 15 residues. In DNA form, the CDR3 reads TGCGCCAGCAGCGTTACAGGGGTTGACCTCTATGGCTACACCTTC. It translates to CASSVTGVDLYGYTF.

The J gene is TRBJ1-1, the V gene TRBV11-2; 7 nucleotides line up with TRBD1. The CDR3 has 15 residues. Germline-derived CDR1 and CDR2 are SGHAT and FQNNGV. V dropped 5 bases and J dropped 4; count of bases not matched to a gene: 10. The CDR3 sequence is CASSHTGEVVTEAFF. The CDR3 DNA sequence: TGTGCCAGCAGCCATACAGGGGAGGTAGTCACTGAAGCTTTCTTT.

The chain recombines TRBV5-4 with TRBJ2-3; 12 nucleotides line up with TRBD2. From germline, CDR1 is SGHNT and CDR2 YYREEE (reference sequence). V lost 2 bases and J lost 3; bases outside the gene matches: 7. The CDR3 is 17 residues long. The CDR3 sequence is CASSLDPSGGGTDTQYF. CDR3 DNA sequence: TGTGCCAGCAGCTTAGATCCTAGCGGGGGGGGTACAGATACGCAGTATTTT.

This chain joins TRBV28 and TRBJ1-2; a possible D gene is TRBD1 (6 bases). V dropped 5 bases and J dropped 4 bases, with 11 bases sitting between them. The CDR3 sequence is 13 residues long. Germline assignment: CDR1 MDHEN and CDR2 SYDVKM. The CDR3 DNA reads as TGTGCCAGCAGTGCACAGGGTTTCTATGGCTACACCTTC. Translated, it gives CASSAQGFYGYTF.

The rearrangement joins TRBV19 to TRBJ1-6; D is perhaps TRBD1 (6 bases). CDR1 is LNHDA and CDR2 is SQIVND in the germline V gene (reference sequence). V lost 4 bases, J lost 7 bases, and 11 bases lay in between. This CDR3 region has 14 residues. The CDR3 bases are TGTGCCAGTAGTACTGACAGGCGAAATTCACCCCTCCACTTT. It encodes CASSTDRRNSPLHF.

In DNA form, the CDR3 reads TGTGCCAGTAGTAGGGGACAGGACCTCTATACGCAGTATTTT. Its translation: CASSRGQDLYTQYF. This chain connects TRBV19 to TRBJ2-3; 8 positions match TRBD1. The CDR3 runs 14 residues. J was trimmed by 7 bases and V by 4 bases; bases with no gene match: 7. Germline assignment: CDR1 LNHDA and CDR2 SQIVND (reference sequence).

The rearrangement links TRBV21-1 to TRBJ2-7; the listed D gene, TRBD2, was not tested against the DNA. TRBV21-1 is classified as a pseudogene. This CDR3 is 15 amino acids long. The CDR3, as DNA: TGTGCCAGCAGCAAAGAACGAGGAGTTACCTACGAGCAGTACTTC. This encodes CASSKERGVTYEQYF.

The V gene is TRBV7-6, the J gene TRBJ2-3, with TRBD2 matching 11 bases. There are 16 residues in the CDR3. The V gene end was trimmed by 5 bases and the J gene end by 6 bases; junction bases not matched to a gene: 10. Germline V lookup: CDR1 SGHVS, CDR2 FNYEAQ. CDR3 DNA: TGTGCCAGCAGCGAGGGGACTAGCGGCCCTTGGGATACGCAGTATTTT. Amino acids: CASSEGTSGPWDTQYF.

The rearrangement joins TRBV5-1 to TRBJ2-1, with 7 bases aligning to TRBD2. There are 14 residues in the CDR3. In germline, CDR1 is SGHRS, CDR2 YFSETQ. V shed 6 bases and J 7 bases; nucleotides not matched to a gene: 10. DNA for the CDR3: TGCGCCAGCAATTCGGGCGCGGGGGAAAATGAGCAGTTCTTC. Its translation is CASNSGAGENEQFF.

The rearrangement uses TRBV5-6 and TRBJ1-2; a possible D gene is TRBD1 (5 bases). The CDR3 has 13 amino acids. Per germline, CDR1 SGHDT and CDR2 YYEEEE. V lost 4 bases and J lost 3, with 10 bases in between. The CDR3 loop reads CASSRNRYYGYTF. CDR3 bases: TGTGCCAGCAGCCGTAACAGGTACTATGGCTACACCTTC.

V gene TRBV6-1 combines with J gene TRBJ1-2; 8 bases match TRBD1. This CDR3 is 16 amino acids long. J gave up 8 bases and V 1 base, and 12 bases lay outside the gene matches. CDR1 MNHNS and CDR2 SASEGT come from the germline V gene. CDR3 residues: CASSEGVQGAAKGYTF. In DNA, the CDR3 is TGTGCCAGCAGTGAAGGGGTCCAGGGGGCGGCCAAGGGCTACACCTTC.

The chain combines TRBV6-5 with TRBJ1-2, with TRBD1 as a possible D gene (6 bases). This CDR3 region has 13 residues. Per germline, CDR1 MNHEY and CDR2 SVGAGI. Trimming stripped 6 bases from V and 0 bases from J, with 8 bases between. As DNA, the CDR3 is TGTGCCAGCAGCCGGGACACTAACTATGGCTACACCTTC. The encoded protein is CASSRDTNYGYTF.

The genes are TRBV5-1 and TRBJ1-2; 9 bases fit TRBD1. The J segment lost 8 bases and the V segment lost 0 bases, leaving 8 bases of the junction unmatched. This CDR3 has 15 residues. Germline assignment: CDR1 SGHRS and CDR2 YFSETQ. In DNA, the CDR3 is TGCGCCAGCAGCTTGGTCCCAAGACAGGGGGGCGGCTACACCTTC. Translation: CASSLVPRQGGGYTF.

V gene TRBV5-6 combines with J gene TRBJ2-2; weak D call: TRBD1 (6 bases). Trimming cost V 1 base and J 7 bases, with 11 bases left between them. Germline V gene sequence: CDR1 SGHDT, CDR2 YYEEEE. The length of the CDR3 is 14 residues. The DNA for the CDR3 is TGTGCCAGCAGCTTGACAGGGTTGGGCGGGGAGCTGTTTTTT. Protein: CASSLTGLGGELFF.